This T cell receptor (beta chain) stems from a study of regulatory T cells in long-lasting Graves disease. Time point defined: persistent/refractory GD, antithyroid drugs over 5 years with positive TRAb. RNA isolated from PBMCs was used to make the TCR library. Relying on iRepertoire HTBI primers and Arm-PCR of CDR3 regions, the team built TCR beta libraries. Original processing notes: The samples yielded approximately 62 TRBV and some 15 TRBJ segments. TCRdb fed the multiplex PCR reads into MiXCR, producing one record per CDR3 protein. The V and J calls were not made by the authors but by TCRdb's processing. The table shows hundreds of thousands of distinct CDR3 sequences, with around a fifth occurring only once. Study-wide points: There was favoring of TRBV28, TRBJ1-2 and TRBJ2-5 in persistent disease. Persistent Graves' patients showed less TCR diversity than newly diagnosed patients showed.

This clonotype was detected a few times. Antigen specificity is unknown. After removal of 7 bases from V and 2 bases from J, the junction contained 9 bases not matched to a gene. The CDR3 length is 15 residues. Germline V CDR1 and CDR2: MNHNS, SASEGT. This sample comprised peripheral blood mononuclear cells (PBMCs), obtained when the disease was refractory, from a patient treated with antithyroid drugs. J is TRBJ1-1 and V is TRBV6-1, with 8 bases fitting TRBD1. The clonotype originates from a female donor with Graves disease. The CDR3, as DNA: TGTGCCAGCAAATCAGGACAGGGTGATAACACTGAAGCTTTCTTT. This encodes CASKSGQGDNTEAFF.